In its sample, the clone carrying this T cell receptor beta chain was seen a few times. These data originate in a study of patients and donors after allogeneic stem cell transplantation. TCRdb redid the calling of the RT-PCR reads with MiXCR, one entry per CDR3 protein. This sample yields around 200,000 distinct CDR3 sequences, of which around 40% are seen a single time; around 10% belongs to the top ten. The CDR3 extends over 14 amino acids. The V segment lost 6 bases and the J segment 4 bases; nucleotides outside the gene matches: 6. This clonotype originated in a human donor who was either an allogeneic HSCT recipient or a stem cell or donor lymphocyte infusion donor (not recorded which). It is not recorded whose cells these are; they may come from a transplant donor. The chain uses TRBV12-3 or TRBV12-4 and TRBJ1-3; 7 bases are shared with TRBD1. Material for sequencing was blood, either unsorted or a sorted T cell fraction (not recorded which). The CDR3 DNA follows: TGTGCCAGCAGCCACAGGGGAAGAGGAAACACCATATATTTT. As protein: CASSHRGRGNTIYF.